This record looks at one TCR beta chain sequence and its context. The antigen remains undetermined. Execution of the assay was at deep level. TCRdb's table, derived via immunoSEQ multiplex PCR, lists solely in-frame clones and lacks some. Found here are around 1.5 million clones, roughly 98% of them singletons; the top ten hold around 0.45%. The sample belongs to a study of shared clonotypes between healthy human individuals. Each sample came from a Caucasian adult donor living in Nashville, Tennessee. Splitting of CD4+ cells produced CD45RA+ naive and CD45RA-negative memory subsets. General study points: Naive CD4 clonotypes were shared across several donors at about 5%.

The CDR3 contains 14 residues. The V end lost 4 bases, the J end lost 0 bases, and 9 bases lay between the germline ends. Germline V gene lookup returns CDR1 MNHEY and CDR2 SVGAGI. The sample taken for sequencing was naive CD4+ T cells sorted from blood. Stated subset: CD45RA+ positively selected. This sequence joins TRBV6-5 and TRBJ2-5; D might be TRBD1 (6 bases). This TCR came from a man in his thirties or forties in good health. As DNA, the CDR3 is TGTGCCAGCAGTTCGACAGGTCACCAAGAGACCCAGTACTTC. This gives the protein CASSSTGHQETQYF.